The clone carrying this TCR beta chain has only a few counts. Using its own MiXCR run on the 5' RACE reads, TCRdb lists one record per CDR3 protein. The sample lists around 50,000 distinct CDR3 sequences, 10% to 15% occurring once. The data were taken from a study of early T cells in non-severe SARS-CoV-2 infection. CDR1 MNHNS and CDR2 SASEGT come from the germline V gene. The germline V and J ends were trimmed by 6 bases and 3 bases, with 14 bases remaining between them. This CDR3 is built from 14 residues. This receptor was obtained from an adult who was a healthcare worker with PCR-confirmed SARS-CoV-2 infection or an uninfected control (not recorded which). The source material was whole blood. The genes are TRBV6-1 and TRBJ1-2; possibly TRBD1 for D (6 bases). CDR3: CASREQGDYYGYTF. The CDR3 nucleotides read TGTGCCAGCAGAGAACAGGGAGACTACTATGGCTACACCTTC.